These 22 T cell receptor beta chains were sequenced from one sample in a study of a mutant IDH1 vaccine in newly diagnosed glioma. Profiled with immunoSEQ multiplex PCR; TCRdb holds only in-frame clones, not every one. Seen here are tens of thousands of clones, 83% observed once, and the top ten hold approximately 7.4%. Time point noted: baseline, week 1 (first vaccination visit). Treatment of the sample: pre-vaccination baseline after standard-of-care therapy. Specimen: PBMCs, collected from a glioma patient treated with radiotherapy, temozolomide or both. Receptors originate from a woman aged 50 to 65 with glioma.

V gene TRBV5-1 combines with J gene TRBJ1-5, with a possible D match to TRBD1 (6 bases). The CDR3 loop spans 15 amino acids. Germline assignment: CDR1 SGHRS and CDR2 YFSETQ. The ends were cut back, 4 bases at V and 0 bases at J, with 11 bases in the middle. The CDR3 DNA follows: TGCGCCAGCAGCCCCGCAGGGGATAGCAATCAGCCCCAGCATTTT. Translation gives CASSPAGDSNQPQHF.

This chain joins TRBV10-1 and TRBJ2-7; a weak D match, TRBD2 (5 bases). CDR1 is WNHNN, CDR2 SYGVQD, per germline (reference sequence). Trimming left V 8 bases short and J 5 bases short, with 16 bases between. CDR3 length: 13 amino acids. Here the CDR3 reads CASRGQLSDEQYF. The CDR3 region has the DNA TGCGCCAGCCGGGGTCAACTCAGCGACGAGCAGTACTTC.

V gene TRBV4-1 combines with J gene TRBJ1-5, with D perhaps matching TRBD1 (6 bases). Trimming took 5 bases from V and 4 from J, leaving 21 bases between them. Per germline, CDR1 MGHRA and CDR2 YSYEKL. The CDR3 runs 17 residues. CDR3 region: CASSAWDVGQGNQPQHF. CDR3 sequence (DNA): TGCGCCAGCAGCGCGTGGGATGTGGGGCAGGGGAATCAGCCCCAGCATTTT.

The chain has TRBV14 and TRBJ1-5; D remains unclear. The CDR3 contains 13 residues. V was pared by 1 base and J by 7 bases, with 8 bases between. Germline V gene lookup returns CDR1 SGHDN and CDR2 FVKESK. The CDR3 is CASSQGLRQPQHF. The CDR3 DNA reads as TGTGCCAGCAGCCAAGGGTTGAGGCAGCCCCAGCATTTT.

This chain links TRBV30 with TRBJ1-3; no firm D call. Deletions cut 0 bases from V and 4 bases from J, with 13 bases between. Per the germline V gene, CDR1 is GTSNPN and CDR2 is SVGIG (reference sequence). This CDR3 has 15 amino acids. The CDR3 bases are TGTGCCTGGAGTGTTTATAAGGGAGGAGGAAACACCATATATTTT. This translates into CAWSVYKGGGNTIYF.

The rearrangement uses TRBV5-1 and TRBJ1-4, with 9 bases identical to TRBD1. Germline trimming cut 4 bases from V and 4 bases from J; bases unmatched to any gene: 11. Germline-derived CDR1 and CDR2 are SGHRS and YFSETQ. This CDR3 has 17 amino acids. CDR3 DNA sequence: TGCGCCAGCAGCCCGGTCCGGACAGGGGATCTTAATGAAAAACTGTTTTTT. Translated: CASSPVRTGDLNEKLFF.

The J gene is TRBJ2-5, the V gene TRBV6-1; 7 nucleotides align to TRBD1. CDR1 and CDR2 (germline): MNHNS, SASEGT. The CDR3 loop spans 15 amino acids. The J segment lost 4 bases and the V segment lost 2 bases, leaving 7 bases of the junction unmatched. The CDR3 protein is CASSEQPTGRETQYF. CDR3 nucleotide sequence: TGTGCCAGCAGTGAACAGCCGACAGGGAGAGAGACCCAGTACTTC.

The chain combines TRBV11-2 with TRBJ2-1; D remains unclear. The germline gives CDR1 SGHAT, CDR2 FQNNGV. Trimming pared 0 bases from V and 9 bases from J, leaving 6 bases between. This CDR3 contains 12 residues. The CDR3 region is CASSLELGEQFF. DNA of the CDR3: TGTGCCAGCAGCTTAGAATTGGGTGAGCAGTTCTTC.

The chain is built from TRBV5-5 and TRBJ2-3; no clear D gene. CDR1 is SGHKS and CDR2 is YYEKEE in the germline V gene (reference sequence). The CDR3 is made up of 16 amino acids. Trimming stripped 0 bases from V and 6 bases from J, with 17 bases between. In nucleotides, the CDR3 is TGTGCCAGCAGCTTGGTTTTAAACGGGTTAGGCGATACGCAGTATTTT. Translated: CASSLVLNGLGDTQYF.

The chain couples TRBV5-4 to TRBJ1-1; TRBD1 agrees at 7 bases. Germline trimming cut 3 bases from V and 4 bases from J; bases unmatched to any gene: 12. The CDR3 sequence is 16 residues long. Germline V gives CDR1 SGHNT, CDR2 YYREEE (reference sequence). The DNA of the CDR3 is TGTGCCAGCAGCTCCCAGGGGGGGCAGGGGTTCACTGAAGCTTTCTTT. Its translation: CASSSQGGQGFTEAFF.

This rearrangement joins TRBV30 to TRBJ1-2, with a possible D match to TRBD1 (5 bases). Looked up from germline, CDR1 is GTSNPN and CDR2 is SVGIG (reference sequence). The V end lost 3 bases, the J end lost 3 bases, and 11 bases lay between the germline ends. The CDR3 is 13 residues long. The CDR3 nucleotides are TGTGCCTGGAGCCGAAGACAGCACTATGGCTACACCTTC. This sequence encodes CAWSRRQHYGYTF. Combining the CDR3 with reference TRBV30 and TRBJ1-2 gives the whole variable domain SQTIHQWPATLVQPVGSPLSLECTVEGTSNPNLYWYRQAAGRGLQLLFYSVGIGQISSEVPQNLSASRPQDRQFILSSKKLLLSDSGFYLCAWSRRQHYGYTFGSGTRLTVV.

This clone has just one count. The chain couples TRBV7-2 to TRBJ1-2; TRBD1 aligns across 8 bases. With 1 base clipped from V and 8 bases from J, the junction kept 9 bases outside the gene matches. Germline loops: CDR1 SGHTA, CDR2 FQGNSA. The length of the CDR3 is 15 residues. CDR3 sequence reads: CASSLDAQGGLGYTF. CDR3 nucleotide sequence: TGTGCCAGCAGCTTAGATGCACAGGGGGGATTGGGCTACACCTTC.

The rearrangement links TRBV5-1 to TRBJ2-5; no clear D gene. Per germline, CDR1 SGHRS and CDR2 YFSETQ. The CDR3 consists of 11 residues. The V gene lost 5 bases and the J gene lost 2 bases, with 4 bases spanning the gap. In DNA, the CDR3 is TGCGCCAGCAGAACACAAGAGACCCAGTACTTC. Its translation: CASRTQETQYF.

The chain joins TRBV5-1 to TRBJ2-1; 9 bases agree with TRBD2. Germline CDR1 and CDR2: SGHRS and YFSETQ. The ends lost 0 bases at V and 7 bases at J; junction bases unmatched: 2. This CDR3 has 14 amino acids. Written as DNA, the CDR3 is TGCGCCAGCAGCTTGGCTAGCGGGGAAAATGAGCAGTTCTTC. It is translated as CASSLASGENEQFF.

The rearrangement links TRBV5-4 to TRBJ1-1, with 7 bases identical to TRBD1. The V segment lost 5 bases and the J segment 7 bases; nucleotides outside the gene matches: 11. Looked up from germline, CDR1 is SGHNT and CDR2 is YYREEE (reference sequence). This CDR3 comprises 14 residues. CDR3 bases: TGTGCCAGCAGACCGACAGGGAAACGGAGTGAAGCTTTCTTT. It is translated as CASRPTGKRSEAFF.

The rearrangement links TRBV19 to TRBJ1-6, with 8 bases aligning to TRBD1. Germline loops: CDR1 LNHDA, CDR2 SQIVND (reference sequence). The CDR3 is 13 amino acids. After removal of 10 bases from V and 7 bases from J, the junction contained 6 bases not matched to a gene. The chain's CDR3 is CATTDRANSPLHF. CDR3 sequence (DNA): TGTGCCACCACGGACAGGGCGAATTCACCCCTCCACTTT.

The chain uses TRBV5-1 and TRBJ2-5; 7 positions match TRBD2. Looked up from germline, CDR1 is SGHRS and CDR2 is YFSETQ. The junction had 3 bases not matched to a gene; V was cut back by 0 bases and J by 1 base. The CDR3 sequence is 15 residues long. Here the CDR3 DNA reads TGCGCCAGCAGCTTGGGAGCGGGACCCCAAGAGACCCAGTACTTC. Its translation is CASSLGAGPQETQYF.

This clone came up once. This rearrangement joins TRBV5-8 to TRBJ1-3; 8 bases are a match to TRBD1. The CDR3 runs 16 residues. Germline V CDR1 and CDR2: SGHTS, YDEGEE. V shed 3 bases, J shed 0 bases, and the junction held 5 bases outside the gene matches. The CDR3 DNA reads TGTGCCAGCAGCTACGGACAGGGCCTCTCTGGAAACACCATATATTTT. Encoded protein: CASSYGQGLSGNTIYF.

The J gene is TRBJ1-5, the V gene TRBV19, with 8 bases fitting TRBD1. The trim removed 6 bases at V and 0 bases at J, leaving 4 bases unmatched. The germline CDR1 and CDR2 sequences are LNHDA and SQIVND (reference sequence). This CDR3 has 15 amino acids. CDR3 residues: CASSSDRASNQPQHF. As DNA, the CDR3 is TGTGCCAGTAGCTCGGACAGGGCTAGCAATCAGCCCCAGCATTTT.

This chain joins TRBV7-2 and TRBJ2-1; D may be TRBD1 or TRBD2 (5 bases each). The CDR3 length is 13 residues. Germline CDR1 reads SGHTA; CDR2 reads FQGNSA. With 1 base removed from V and 10 bases from J, the gap between germline ends came to 11 bases. The chain's CDR3 is CASSLDKGREQFF. CDR3 coding DNA: TGTGCCAGCAGCTTAGATAAGGGACGGGAGCAGTTCTTC. Full variable domain (remainder filled in from reference TRBV7-2 and TRBJ2-1): GAGVSQSPSNKVTEKGKDVELRCDPISGHTALYWYRQSLGQGLEFLIYFQGNSAPDKSGLPSDRFSAERTGGSVSTLTIQRTQQEDSAVYLCASSLDKGREQFFGPGTRLTVL.

The J gene is TRBJ1-1, the V gene TRBV2, with a weak D call TRBD1 (5 bases). The CDR3 is 14 residues long. Germline CDR1 reads SNHLY; CDR2 reads FYNNEI. V lost 5 bases, J lost 5 bases, and 15 bases lay in between. The CDR3 nucleotides read TGTGCCAGCAGTCTTCCGGGGGTGTGGACTGAAGCTTTCTTT. Its protein product is CASSLPGVWTEAFF.

V is TRBV5-8 and J is TRBJ1-2; D is unclear. V gave up 0 bases and J gave up 0 bases, with 12 bases separating them. The CDR3 has 16 residues. In germline, CDR1 is SGHTS, CDR2 YDEGEE. CDR3 residues: CASSLGLTQANYGYTF. The CDR3 nucleotides read TGTGCCAGCAGCTTGGGTTTGACTCAAGCTAACTATGGCTACACCTTC.